Following are 7 T cell receptor beta chains from one sample sequenced in a study of early T cells in non-severe SARS-CoV-2 infection. MiXCR, applied by TCRdb to the 5' RACE reads, yields one record per CDR3 protein. Of over 55,000 distinct CDR3 sequences listed, roughly 8.8% are singletons. Sequencing was done on a sample of whole blood. The receptor source for this set is an adult who was a healthcare worker with PCR-confirmed SARS-CoV-2 infection or an uninfected control (not recorded which).

The chain combines TRBV9 with TRBJ2-3; D is unresolved. This CDR3 region has 14 residues. Trimming cost V 0 bases and J 4 bases, with 9 bases left between them. Germline CDR1 and CDR2: SGDLS and YYNGEE. The chain's CDR3 is CASSVAAVPDTQYF. In DNA, the CDR3 is TGTGCCAGCAGCGTAGCGGCAGTCCCAGATACGCAGTATTTT.

This clonotype was recorded at least ten times. The rearrangement joins TRBV4-1 to TRBJ2-1, with unresolved D. There are 18 residues in the CDR3. Germline V gives CDR1 MGHRA, CDR2 YSYEKL. V lost 1 base and J lost 0, with 16 bases in between. The CDR3 DNA sequence: TGCGCCAGCAGCCAAGCCAACGATGGCGGTAGCTCCTACAATGAGCAGTTCTTC. As protein: CASSQANDGGSSYNEQFF.

This clonotype was seen many times. The V call is TRBV7-9, the J call TRBJ1-1, with D perhaps matching TRBD1 (6 bases). Germline V CDR1 and CDR2: SEHNR, FQNEAQ (reference sequence). The CDR3 is 21 residues long. V lost 4 bases, J lost 5 bases, and 35 bases lay in between. The CDR3 region is CASSSTTLDYRVSAFGTEAFF. The CDR3 bases are TGTGCCAGCAGCTCTACTACCTTAGACTACAGGGTCAGCGCTTTTGGAACTGAAGCTTTCTTT.

In its sample, this clonotype was seen a few times. The J gene is TRBJ1-5, the V gene TRBV6-4; TRBD1 is a possible D gene (6 bases). V shed 3 bases and J shed 2 bases, with 8 bases lying between them. Germline CDR1 and CDR2: MRHNA and SNTAGT. The CDR3 spans 14 residues. CDR3 bases: TGTGCCAGCAGTGAACAGGGTGGCAATCAGCCCCAGCATTTT. Amino acids: CASSEQGGNQPQHF.

The chain recombines TRBV4-1 with TRBJ2-1; 7 bases map to TRBD1. Looked up from germline, CDR1 is MGHRA and CDR2 is YSYEKL. The CDR3 is made up of 14 amino acids. With 4 bases clipped from V and 10 bases from J, the junction kept 10 bases outside the gene matches. CDR3 region: CASSRNTGAGEQFF. CDR3 bases: TGCGCCAGCAGCCGGAACACAGGGGCAGGGGAGCAGTTCTTC.

This clonotype was detected ten times or more. This rearrangement joins TRBV29-1 to TRBJ2-7; D gene uncertain. The CDR3 spans 12 residues. The V gene lost 0 bases and the J gene lost 1 base, with 4 bases spanning the gap. CDR1 and CDR2 from the germline V gene are SQVTM and ANQGSEA. CDR3 amino acids: CSVEEGSYEQYV. The CDR3, as DNA: TGCAGCGTTGAAGAGGGTTCCTACGAGCAGTACGTC.

V gene TRBV23-1 combines with J gene TRBJ2-3; 8 bases agree with TRBD1. TRBV23-1 is noted as an ORF with a role that remains uncertain. After removal of 8 bases from V and 0 bases from J, the junction contained 10 bases not matched to a gene. The CDR3 is 16 residues long. The CDR3 DNA is TGCGCCAGCGTGGAGGACAGGGATGGTAGCACAGATACGCAGTATTTT. As protein: CASVEDRDGSTDTQYF.